Each of the 16 T cell receptor beta chains below was sequenced from the same sample in a study of T cells in Graves' hyperthyroidism and ophthalmopathy. RNA transcripts served as the template for amplifying TCR beta CDR3 regions. The HTBI primer set drove a first-round RT-PCR of the TCR CDR3. One entry per CDR3 protein, called by TCRdb with MiXCR from the multiplex PCR reads. Of 540,000 or so distinct CDR3 sequences listed, 15% to 19% were seen once; the top ten hold under 8%. What was sequenced was blood. The receptors come from a woman aged 25 to 39 with Graves' hyperthyroidism.

The genes are TRBV5-6 and TRBJ2-2; D gene unclear. The CDR3 has 15 residues. Germline lookup yields CDR1 SGHDT and CDR2 YYEEEE. V was clipped by 3 bases and J by 1 base, with 10 bases between them. CDR3 sequence reads: CASSSRIKNTGELFF. DNA of the CDR3: TGTGCCAGCAGCTCCAGGATTAAGAACACCGGGGAGCTGTTTTTT. Based on the CDR3 plus reference TRBV5-6 and TRBJ2-2, the full variable domain is DAGVTQSPTHLIKTRGQQVTLRCSPKSGHDTVSWYQQALGQGPQFIFQYYEEEERQRGNFPDRFSGHQFPNYSSELNVNALLLGDSALYLCASSSRIKNTGELFFGEGSRLTVL.

The chain links TRBV6-1 to TRBJ2-4; perhaps TRBD2 as D (6 bases). V was trimmed by 7 bases and J by 6 bases, leaving 22 bases between them. There are 16 residues in the CDR3. Germline CDR1 reads MNHNS; CDR2 reads SASEGT. CDR3 amino acids: CASTPRGFQGGNIQYF. The CDR3 DNA is TGTGCCAGCACCCCTCGGGGGTTCCAGGGTGGAAACATTCAGTACTTC.

This rearrangement joins TRBV4-1 to TRBJ2-1; D is possibly TRBD1 (6 bases). Germline CDR1 is MGHRA and CDR2 is YSYEKL. CDR3 length equals 14 residues. V dropped 1 base and J dropped 3 bases, with 7 bases sitting between them. The CDR3 DNA is TGCGCCAGCAGCCAAGGGACAGTCTACAATGAGCAGTTCTTC. Translation: CASSQGTVYNEQFF.

This clonotype occurred a few times. This chain joins TRBV27 and TRBJ2-1, with 14 bases lining up with TRBD2. The CDR3 runs 20 residues. Looked up from germline, CDR1 is MNHEY and CDR2 is SMNVEV (reference sequence). V lost 4 bases, J lost 4 bases, and 15 bases stayed unmatched. This CDR3 is CASSSRLAGGKGARYNEQFF. CDR3 coding DNA: TGTGCCAGCAGTTCGCGACTAGCGGGAGGGAAAGGAGCTAGATACAATGAGCAGTTCTTC.

This clonotype is a singleton in its sample. The chain has TRBV2 and TRBJ1-5, with a weak D call TRBD1 (6 bases). CDR1 and CDR2 (germline): SNHLY, FYNNEI. There are 16 residues in the CDR3. Deletions cut 6 bases from V and 1 base from J, with 16 bases between. The CDR3 sequence is CASREQGGGSNQPQHF. CDR3 nucleotide sequence: TGTGCCAGCAGAGAACAGGGCGGGGGGAGCAATCAGCCCCAGCATTTT.

This clonotype has ten or more counts. The chain recombines TRBV3-1 with TRBJ1-1; D might be TRBD1 (5 bases). The CDR3 spans 13 residues. Per the germline V gene, CDR1 is LGHDT and CDR2 is YNNKEL (reference sequence). V lost 4 bases and J lost 7, with 13 bases in between. This CDR3 reads CASSLSGPDEAFF. The CDR3 region has the DNA TGTGCCAGCAGCCTTTCAGGGCCCGATGAAGCTTTCTTT.

This clonotype was recorded at least ten times. This rearrangement joins TRBV7-2 to TRBJ2-5; D remains ambiguous. Germline assignment: CDR1 SGHTA and CDR2 FQGNSA. With 5 bases removed from V and 5 bases from J, the gap between germline ends came to 18 bases. The CDR3 loop spans 15 amino acids. CDR3 in DNA: TGTGCCAGCAGCGATTACGGTTTTATTGGGGAGACCCAGTACTTC. Translating it yields CASSDYGFIGETQYF.

This clonotype was seen ten or more times. J is TRBJ2-3 and V is TRBV13; no clear D. There are 12 residues in the CDR3. Trimming left V 5 bases short and J 6 bases short, with 9 bases between. Germline lookup yields CDR1 PRHDT and CDR2 FYEKMQ (reference sequence). The CDR3 reads CASSRNRDTQYF. CDR3 bases: TGTGCCAGCAGCCGGAACCGGGATACGCAGTATTTT.

This clonotype was seen repeatedly, ten times or more. This chain's CDR3 is CASSDRQDYGYTF. CDR3 nucleotides: TGCGCCAGCAGTGATAGACAAGACTATGGCTACACCTTC. The rearrangement links TRBV10-1 to TRBJ1-2; D ambiguous. Trimming left V 3 bases short and J 3 bases short, with 8 bases between. This CDR3 is 13 amino acids long. The V gene's germline CDR1 is WNHNN and CDR2 SYGVQD (reference sequence).

This clonotype was seen a handful of times. This chain links TRBV27 with TRBJ1-1; possible D gene TRBD1, 5 bases. The CDR3 runs to 14 residues. Deletions cut 6 bases from V and 4 bases from J, with 15 bases between. Germline assignment: CDR1 MNHEY and CDR2 SMNVEV (reference sequence). For the CDR3, the DNA is TGTGCCAGCAGCCTAACGGGGGTGGGCACTGAAGCTTTCTTT. Translation gives CASSLTGVGTEAFF.

This clonotype was detected many times. V is TRBV19 and J is TRBJ2-3, with TRBD2 matching over 9 bases. Trimming cost V 3 bases and J 2 bases; bases outside gene matches: 3. The CDR3 sequence is 15 residues long. Per germline, CDR1 LNHDA and CDR2 SQIVND (reference sequence). CDR3 coding DNA: TGTGCCAGTAGTATGGGCGGGAGGGCCACAGATACGCAGTATTTT. Translated: CASSMGGRATDTQYF.

This clonotype has more than one count but fewer than ten. The CDR3 nucleotides are TGTGCCAGCAGCTTAGTGGGGACACCTAACACTGAAGCTTTCTTT. Residues: CASSLVGTPNTEAFF. V is TRBV7-9 and J is TRBJ1-1; perhaps TRBD1 as D (6 bases). Trimming removed 1 base at V and 2 bases at J, with 11 bases between. Germline-derived CDR1 and CDR2 are SEHNR and FQNEAQ (reference sequence). The CDR3 covers 15 residues.

The chain combines TRBV18 with TRBJ1-2; 9 bases match TRBD1. Trimming at V came to 0 bases and at J to 4 bases, leaving 9 bases not matched to a gene. Germline CDR1 is KGHSH and CDR2 is LQKENI. This CDR3 comprises 17 residues. This CDR3 is CASSPPSQKQGAYGYTF. Written as DNA, the CDR3 is TGTGCCAGCTCACCACCCTCTCAAAAACAGGGGGCCTATGGCTACACCTTC.

The chain joins TRBV6-2 or TRBV6-3 to TRBJ2-3, with TRBD2 identical over 14 bases. The V gene's germline CDR1 is MNHEY and CDR2 SVGEGT. The V segment lost 2 bases and the J segment 6 bases; nucleotides outside the gene matches: 4. CDR3 size: 16 residues. The CDR3 coding sequence is TGTGCCAGCAGTTACGGGACTAGCGGGAGTCGGGATACGCAGTATTTT. Translated: CASSYGTSGSRDTQYF.

This clonotype was seen at least ten times. The chain joins TRBV7-9 to TRBJ2-3; TRBD2 agrees at 9 bases. The CDR3 spans 16 residues. Germline trimming cut 5 bases from V and 5 bases from J; bases unmatched to any gene: 11. From germline, CDR1 is SEHNR and CDR2 FQNEAQ (reference sequence). CDR3 sequence reads: CASSVPSSGGKDTQYF. The CDR3 nucleotides are TGTGCCAGCAGCGTTCCTTCCAGCGGGGGGAAAGATACGCAGTATTTT.

This clonotype was picked up many times. The chain couples TRBV30 to TRBJ1-2; weak D call: TRBD1 (5 bases). V was trimmed by 3 bases and J by 7 bases, leaving 18 bases between them. This CDR3 spans 14 amino acids. Looked up from germline, CDR1 is GTSNPN and CDR2 is SVGIG (reference sequence). CDR3 loop: CAWRERGEVAGYTF. The CDR3 bases are TGTGCCTGGAGGGAGAGGGGCGAGGTGGCTGGCTACACCTTC.